These 14 T cell receptor beta chains came from one sample sequenced in a study of CXCR3-negative and CXCR3-positive naive CD8 T cells. Libraries were UMI-labeled 5' RACE TRB cDNA. Using the 5' RACE reads, TCRdb records one entry per CDR3 protein without DNA. This sample's clone table lists roughly 89,000 distinct CDR3 sequences. Input material: naive CXCR3- CD8+ T cells from blood. Regarding subset: CD45RO-CCR7+CD27+CD95- naive CD8+ T cells lacking CXCR3 (TNR3-). All receptors come from a human donor in good health. Some clones in this sample may be carry-over from other donors' samples.

CDR3 protein: CASSRDRINYGYTF. The V and J genes are TRBV5-8 and TRBJ1-2; no DNA is available, so the TRBD1 call from TCRdb remains unchecked. Germline CDR1 reads SGHTS; CDR2 reads YDEGEE. This CDR3 has 14 residues.

V usage is TRBV9 and J usage is TRBJ2-7. Germline V gene sequence: CDR1 SGDLS, CDR2 YYNGEE. The CDR3 runs to 16 residues. CDR3 in amino acids: CASSPTVGLSSYEQYF.

This chain links TRBV29-1 with TRBJ1-2. From germline, CDR1 is SQVTM and CDR2 ANQGSEA. The CDR3 consists of 15 residues. This CDR3 reads CSVPDVWNLPAGYTF.

CDR3 loop: CASSLDDTPEYNEQFF. The rearrangement joins TRBV7-3 to TRBJ2-1; TCRdb calls TRBD1, which cannot be checked without DNA. CDR1 SGHTA and CDR2 FQGTGA come from the germline V gene. The CDR3 is 16 residues long.

J is TRBJ2-3 and V is TRBV12-3 or TRBV12-4; the D call of TRBD1 rests on TCRdb alone, since no DNA is present to check it. The CDR3 is 15 amino acids. CDR3 in amino acids: CASSKQGTDTDTQYF.

The chain couples TRBV5-1 to TRBJ2-7; TCRdb names TRBD2, which stays unverified in the absence of DNA. Germline V gene lookup returns CDR1 SGHRS and CDR2 YFSETQ. This CDR3 spans 18 amino acids. The CDR3 is CASAMEALLAGEGYEQYF.

This chain links TRBV29-1 with TRBJ2-2. Germline V CDR1 and CDR2: SQVTM, ANQGSEA. This CDR3 is built from 12 residues. CDR3 residues: CSVVQNTGELFF.

The CDR3 here is CASRFNRAHEQYF. This chain connects TRBV5-6 to TRBJ2-7; without DNA, the TCRdb call of TRBD1 cannot be checked. Germline CDR1 reads SGHDT; CDR2 reads YYEEEE. This CDR3 is 13 amino acids long.

The chain carries TRBV5-6 and TRBJ2-1; there is no DNA to check the TCRdb D call of TRBD2. Germline values: CDR1 SGHDT, CDR2 YYEEEE. This CDR3 contains 15 residues. CDR3 amino acids: CASSLWRGPYNEQFF.

The chain is built from TRBV6-2 or TRBV6-3 and TRBJ2-2. Germline CDR1 and CDR2: MNHEY and SVGEGT. The CDR3 contains 14 residues. The CDR3: CASSRTSDTGELFF.

This sequence joins TRBV20-1 and TRBJ2-1. The CDR3 is 14 amino acids. The germline V gene has CDR1 DFQATT and CDR2 SNEGSKA (reference sequence). The CDR3: CSARATSSYNEQFF.

The rearrangement uses TRBV6-5 and TRBJ2-2; there is no DNA to check the TCRdb D call of TRBD1. The CDR3 spans 15 residues. Germline V gene data show CDR1 as MNHEY and CDR2 as SVGAGI. The CDR3: CASSLGQANTGELFF.

J is TRBJ1-1 and V is TRBV29-1. The CDR3 is 13 residues long. From germline, CDR1 is SQVTM and CDR2 ANQGSEA. The CDR3 loop is CSVVGGSDTVAFF.

This chain uses TRBV7-2 with TRBJ2-7; TCRdb's D call, TRBD1, is unchecked because there is no DNA. CDR3 length: 14 residues. Germline V gene lookup returns CDR1 SGHTA and CDR2 FQGNSA. This CDR3 is CASSSGVGDYEQYF.